This T cell receptor (beta chain) is from a study of blood T cell repertoires in COVID-19. Sequenced by immunoSEQ multiplex PCR; TCRdb stores in-frame clones only, minus some. The repertoire includes around 80,000 clones, about 82% of them detected once, and around a sixth sits in the top ten. CDR3 length: 15 amino acids. Trimming took 9 bases from V and 5 from J; bases not matched to a gene: 14. Germline V gene lookup returns CDR1 KGHDR and CDR2 SFDVKD. The chain has TRBV24-1 and TRBJ2-7, with 8 positions matching TRBD2. The sequence derives from a woman at least 80 years old with acute or convalescent COVID-19. Sequencing was performed on peripheral blood. The CDR3 DNA reads TGTGCCACCTCCGGGGGGGACCCACTGGGCCACGAGCAGTACTTC. This encodes CATSGGDPLGHEQYF.